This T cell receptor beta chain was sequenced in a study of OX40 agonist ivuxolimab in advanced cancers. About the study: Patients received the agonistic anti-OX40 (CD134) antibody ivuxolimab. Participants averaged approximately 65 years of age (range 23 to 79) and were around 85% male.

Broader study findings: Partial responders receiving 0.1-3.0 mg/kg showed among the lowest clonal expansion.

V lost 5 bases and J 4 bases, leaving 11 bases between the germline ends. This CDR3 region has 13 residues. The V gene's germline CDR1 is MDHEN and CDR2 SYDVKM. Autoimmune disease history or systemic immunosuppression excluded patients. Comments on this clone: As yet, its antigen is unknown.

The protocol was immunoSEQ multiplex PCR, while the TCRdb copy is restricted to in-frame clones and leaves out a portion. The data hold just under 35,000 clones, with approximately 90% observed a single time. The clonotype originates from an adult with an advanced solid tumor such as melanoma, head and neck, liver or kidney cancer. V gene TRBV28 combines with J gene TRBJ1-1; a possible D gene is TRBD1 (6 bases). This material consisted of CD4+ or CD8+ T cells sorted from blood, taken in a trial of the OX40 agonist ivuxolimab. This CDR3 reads CASSHREGTEAFF. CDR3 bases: TGTGCCAGCAGTCACAGGGAGGGCACTGAAGCTTTCTTT.